Following are 19 T cell receptor beta chains from one sample sequenced in a study of T cells of healthy individuals. TCRdb recomputed calls from the 5' RACE reads with MiXCR, one row per CDR3 protein. The sample has 60,000 to 70,000 distinct CDR3 sequences, around 15% seen once; the top ten hold around 5%. Receptor source: a human donor in good health.

This clonotype appeared a few times. This sequence joins TRBV5-6 and TRBJ2-4, with a tentative D call TRBD2 (6 bases). The CDR3 totals 14 residues. CDR1 SGHDT and CDR2 YYEEEE come from the germline V gene. Trimming left V 0 bases short and J 6 bases short, with 10 bases between. The CDR3 loop reads CASSLGRGINIQYF. CDR3 in DNA: TGTGCCAGCAGCTTGGGGCGCGGGATAAACATTCAGTACTTC.

The sample holds many counts of this clonotype. The chain couples TRBV18 to TRBJ1-1; 9 nucleotides align to TRBD1. The trim removed 2 bases at V and 2 bases at J, leaving 6 bases unmatched. Germline V CDR1 and CDR2: KGHSH, LQKENI. The CDR3 contains 16 residues. The CDR3 reads CASSPSQGALNTEAFF. The CDR3 coding sequence is TGTGCCAGCTCACCATCACAGGGGGCGCTTAACACTGAAGCTTTCTTT.

This clonotype was detected many times. The rearrangement uses TRBV6-2 or TRBV6-3 and TRBJ2-7; 12 nucleotides match TRBD2. This CDR3 spans 14 amino acids. The V segment lost 7 bases and the J segment 6 bases; nucleotides outside the gene matches: 7. The germline V gene encodes CDR1 MNHEY and CDR2 SVGEGT. CDR3 bases: TGTGCCAGCATTGGACTAGCGGGACTAGGCGAGCAGTACTTC. It yields the protein CASIGLAGLGEQYF.

This clonotype was detected many times. This chain's CDR3 is CSALGLAGDNEQFF. The CDR3 coding sequence is TGCAGTGCACTGGGACTAGCGGGAGACAATGAGCAGTTCTTC. This chain connects TRBV20-1 to TRBJ2-1; 14 nucleotides align to TRBD2. The CDR3 covers 14 residues. The germline CDR1 and CDR2 sequences are DFQATT and SNEGSKA (reference sequence). After removal of 6 bases from V and 5 bases from J, the junction contained 3 bases not matched to a gene.

This clonotype was observed many times. The chain employs TRBV12-3 or TRBV12-4 and TRBJ1-4; D remains ambiguous. This CDR3 is built from 14 residues. V gave up 4 bases and J gave up 4 bases, with 10 bases separating them. CDR3 sequence: CASSWGVVNEKLFF. The CDR3, as DNA: TGTGCCAGCAGTTGGGGTGTGGTTAATGAAAAACTGTTTTTT.

This clonotype was seen only a few times. The CDR3 DNA reads as TGTGCCAGCAGCCATGGCACTGAAGCTTTCTTT. This encodes CASSHGTEAFF. The V call is TRBV5-5, the J call TRBJ1-1, with D uncertain. This CDR3 has 11 amino acids. The ends were cut back, 4 bases at V and 4 bases at J, with 5 bases in the middle. Germline lookup yields CDR1 SGHKS and CDR2 YYEKEE (reference sequence).

This clonotype was counted many times. The chain recombines TRBV20-1 with TRBJ1-1; possible D gene TRBD1, 5 bases. CDR1 is DFQATT and CDR2 is SNEGSKA in the germline V gene (reference sequence). V was cut by 3 bases and J by 3 bases, with 8 bases left in between. CDR3 length equals 12 residues. CDR3 protein: CSARGEDTEAFF. The CDR3 DNA reads TGCAGTGCTAGGGGGGAGGACACTGAAGCTTTCTTT.

This clonotype was found a few times. V and J are TRBV10-3 and TRBJ1-2; 9 bases align to TRBD1. Germline lookup yields CDR1 ENHRY and CDR2 SYGVKD. V trimming: 5 bases; J trimming: 2 bases; junction bases outside the gene matches: 9. The CDR3 is made up of 16 amino acids. In DNA, the CDR3 is TGTGCCATCAGTCCACCCGGTGGGACAGGGAACTATGGCTACACCTTC. Protein product: CAISPPGGTGNYGYTF.

At least ten counts were recorded for this clonotype. V is TRBV10-3 and J is TRBJ2-2; maybe TRBD1 (5 bases). Trimming took 6 bases from V and 5 from J, leaving 10 bases between them. The CDR3 runs to 13 residues. Germline CDR1 and CDR2: ENHRY and SYGVKD. CDR3 region: CAIRAGRTGELFF. Written as DNA, the CDR3 is TGTGCCATCAGGGCAGGGCGGACCGGGGAGCTGTTTTTT.

Of note for this clonotype: An end of the junction differs from the germline gene, which may be a read error. V is TRBV7-2 and J is TRBJ2-3; D gene uncertain. CDR1 and CDR2 (germline): SGHTA, FQGNSA. This CDR3 comprises 13 residues. The CDR3 sequence is CASSLVKDAAQNF. The CDR3 DNA reads TGTGCCAGCAGCTTAGTTAAAGATGCGGCGCAGAATTTT.

In this sample, this clonotype is medium-sized. The rearrangement links TRBV4-1 to TRBJ2-5, with a weak D call TRBD1 (5 bases). The CDR3 extends over 15 amino acids. Looked up from germline, CDR1 is MGHRA and CDR2 is YSYEKL. Trimming left V 1 base short and J 0 bases short, with 9 bases between. DNA for the CDR3: TGCGCCAGCAGCCAAGGTAGACAGAACCAAGAGACCCAGTACTTC. Translating gives CASSQGRQNQETQYF.

CDR3 sequence reads: CASSPELAGASDTQYF. DNA for the CDR3: TGTGCCAGCAGCCCCGAACTAGCGGGAGCGTCAGATACGCAGTATTTT. This sequence joins TRBV9 and TRBJ2-3; 11 nucleotides agree with TRBD2. This CDR3 has 16 amino acids. Per the germline V gene, CDR1 is SGDLS and CDR2 is YYNGEE. Unmatched junction bases numbered 8, after V lost 4 bases and J lost 4 bases.

This chain uses TRBV20-1 with TRBJ2-7; D remains unclear. Trimming cost V 0 bases and J 3 bases, with 15 bases left between them. This CDR3 contains 15 residues. The germline gives CDR1 DFQATT, CDR2 SNEGSKA (reference sequence). CDR3 DNA: TGCAGTGCTAGAGATCATGAGGCCGGGTACTACGAGCAGTACTTC. It codes for CSARDHEAGYYEQYF.

This clonotype was detected ten times or more. The chain has TRBV9 and TRBJ2-3; the D gene is possibly TRBD2 (6 bases). From germline, CDR1 is SGDLS and CDR2 YYNGEE. The CDR3 contains 16 residues. V lost 0 bases, J lost 2 bases, and 13 bases lay in between. The CDR3 sequence: CASSVVGLAPTDTQYF. Written as DNA, the CDR3 is TGTGCCAGCAGCGTAGTGGGACTTGCCCCCACAGATACGCAGTATTTT.

Ten or more counts support this clonotype. The genes are TRBV14 and TRBJ2-7, with D unresolved. This CDR3 is 12 amino acids long. Trimming took off 1 base at V and 7 bases at J, with 8 bases between the two ends. In germline, CDR1 is SGHDN, CDR2 FVKESK. The CDR3 DNA sequence: TGTGCCAGCAGCCAAGTATTCTGGGAGCAGTACTTC. It encodes CASSQVFWEQYF.

This clonotype was seen at least ten times. V and J are TRBV7-2 and TRBJ2-5; weak D call: TRBD2 (6 bases). From germline, CDR1 is SGHTA and CDR2 FQGNSA. CDR3 length: 14 amino acids. V lost 3 bases and J lost 0, with 8 bases in between. This CDR3 reads CASSLGGNQETQYF. In DNA form, the CDR3 reads TGTGCCAGCAGCTTGGGGGGAAACCAAGAGACCCAGTACTTC. The full variable domain, in which reference TRBV7-2 and TRBJ2-5 provide the parts outside the CDR3, is GAGVSQSPSNKVTEKGKDVELRCDPISGHTALYWYRQSLGQGLEFLIYFQGNSAPDKSGLPSDRFSAERTGGSVSTLTIQRTQQEDSAVYLCASSLGGNQETQYFGPGTRLLVL.

V and J are TRBV6-5 and TRBJ2-7; 11 nucleotides align to TRBD2. This CDR3 spans 15 amino acids. CDR1 is MNHEY, CDR2 SVGAGI, per germline. J gave up 7 bases and V 6 bases, and 11 bases lay outside the gene matches. CDR3 DNA: TGTGCCAGCAGACCGGGACTAGCGGTCCTCGGGGAGCAGTACTTC. Its protein product is CASRPGLAVLGEQYF.

This clonotype was found many times. V usage is TRBV3-1 and J usage is TRBJ1-4, with a tentative D call TRBD1 (5 bases). V shed 0 bases and J shed 3 bases, with 8 bases lying between them. The CDR3 length is 15 residues. Germline V gene sequence: CDR1 LGHDT, CDR2 YNNKEL (reference sequence). The CDR3 DNA reads as TGTGCCAGCAGCCAAGATCCGGGGGCTAATGAAAAACTGTTTTTT. Its translation is CASSQDPGANEKLFF.

As concerns this clonotype: Possible read error: a much larger clone is one base away. No conserved phenylalanine or tryptophan ends this CDR3, so it is likely a read error. This chain connects TRBV11-3 to TRBJ2-2, with unresolved D. The CDR3 covers 13 residues. Trimming stripped 2 bases from V and 7 bases from J, with 8 bases between. Germline CDR1 SGHNT, CDR2 YENEEA. The CDR3 sequence is CASSLFPDGELFS. CDR3 sequence (DNA): TGTGCCAGCAGCTTATTCCCGGACGGGGAGCTGTTTTCT.